This paragraph reports one T cell receptor (beta chain). This clonotype occurred a few times. Its antigen has not been determined. No base-level quality is on record; no much larger clone is a single base apart. Genomic DNA was used as template for profiling of TCR beta VDJ combinations and CDR3 sequences. An Illumina HiSeq 2000 was the platform used for TCR repertoire sequencing. Per the original workflow: TRBV/TRBJ rearrangement plots, CDR3 size and DJ length profiles, and Simpson's diversity index were used to evaluate the repertoires. The immunodominant clone was defined as the most abundant DNA sequence in deep sequencing data. CDR3 amino acid sequences were screened for sharing across subjects and compared with published repertoires and the VDJdb database. Clones were called with MiXCR by TCRdb after fastp trimmed the public reads at Q25, and only in-frame beta chains were retained. A single entry per CDR3 protein holds the most common genes and DNA from its merged rows. It is TCRdb's table, rather than the study itself, that gives the V and J calls and clone size. The sample yields 150,000 to 200,000 distinct CDR3 sequences; just over 45% were counted once. 2.5% to 3.5% of the sample comes from the top ten.

The germline V gene (reference sequence) supplies CDR1 LNHNV and CDR2 YYDKDF. Trimming removed 0 bases from V and 2 bases from J, leaving 5 bases between the germline ends. The cysteine opens and the phenylalanine closes a CDR3 of 15 amino acids. This entry keeps only the CDR3 DNA: 45 bases, framed from base 1. This entry comes from a study of CD8+CD57+ T cells in acquired aplastic anemia (dated by TCRdb to about 2018). Looking at the study overall: A mean of approximately 3 ug of DNA, ranging from about 0.19 to 27.4 ug, was extracted from sorted CD4+ and CD8+ cells. Healthy donor samples averaged approximately 9.8 million reads for CD4+ and about 12 million for CD8+ cells. Study-wide findings and limitations: Between patients and healthy controls, no significant difference in CD8+ Simpson's diversity was found (P=0.060). Around 28 CD8+ CDR3 sequences were found to be shared between patients and controls, but these sequences appeared to be highly expressed in patients and within the immunodominant clones of the patients.

The study deep-sequenced TCR repertoires of sorted CD4+ and CD8+ blood T cells from severe aplastic anemia patients and healthy subjects. Ficoll-Paque density gradient centrifugation was used to isolate peripheral blood mononuclear cells. CD4+ and CD8+ T cells were sorted by FACS or magnetic beads before DNA extraction. The receptor was derived from a human donor in good health. The rearrangement combines TRBV15 with TRBJ2-6, with the D gene uncertain. Sequences were obtained from sorted CD4+, CD8+, or CD8+CD57+ T cells (not recorded which) from PBMCs. The CDR3 region: CATSRDRPGANVLTF. DNA sequence: TGTGCCACCAGCAGAGACAGGCCTGGGGCCAACGTCCTGACTTTC.